The 19 T cell receptor beta chains presented below share a single source sample, sequenced in a study of T-cell reconstitution after alpha-beta-depleted transplantation in children. Researchers prepared the TCRbeta library using unique molecular identifiers, the study reports. TCRdb reprocessed the PCR reads via MiXCR and lists one record per CDR3 protein. The sample lists about 110,000 distinct CDR3 sequences, about a tenth occurring once. Specimen: PBMCs, collected before TCRalphabeta/CD19-depleted stem cell transplant. Receptor source: a boy between 2 and 10 years old with acute lymphoblastic leukemia, due to receive a stem cell transplant.

This clonotype appeared a few times. The CDR3 DNA sequence: TGTGCCAGCAGCCCTAAAGTGCGTGCCACCGGGGAGCTGTTTTTT. The encoded protein is CASSPKVRATGELFF. This rearrangement joins TRBV11-1 to TRBJ2-2, with no clear D. The CDR3 spans 15 residues. Germline V lookup: CDR1 SGHAT, CDR2 FQDESV (reference sequence). V was shortened by 5 bases and J by 4 bases, with 14 bases between the two germline ends. The full variable domain, in which reference TRBV11-1 and TRBJ2-2 provide the parts outside the CDR3, is EAEVAQSPRYKITEKSQAVAFWCDPISGHATLYWYRQILGQGPELLVQFQDESVVDDSQLPKDRFSAERLKGVDSTLKIQPAELGDSAMYLCASSPKVRATGELFFGEGSRLTVL.

V usage is TRBV15 and J usage is TRBJ2-4; TRBD2 matches 14 bases. In germline, CDR1 is LNHNV, CDR2 YYDKDF (reference sequence). J lost 2 bases, V lost 2 bases, and 11 bases had no gene match. The CDR3 covers 20 residues. In nucleotides, the CDR3 is TGTGCCACCAGCAGAATAGGGGGACTAGCGGGAGTCGGGACCAAAAACATTCAGTACTTC. Protein product: CATSRIGGLAGVGTKNIQYF.

The J gene is TRBJ1-2, the V gene TRBV5-1; 9 bases agree with TRBD1. The CDR3 is made up of 16 amino acids. The J segment lost 6 bases and the V segment lost 3 bases, leaving 12 bases of the junction unmatched. Germline V CDR1 and CDR2: SGHRS, YFSETQ. The DNA for the CDR3 is TGCGCCAGCAGCTCGCAACCTACGACAGGGGGTGATGGCTACACCTTC. Amino acids: CASSSQPTTGGDGYTF.

The CDR3 here is CASSPRGGWGNTIYF. The CDR3 DNA sequence: TGTGCCAGCAGTCCCCGGGGAGGGTGGGGAAACACCATATATTTT. The J gene is TRBJ1-3, the V gene TRBV27; no clear D gene. V lost 5 bases to trimming and J lost 4 bases, with 15 bases between them. Looked up from germline, CDR1 is MNHEY and CDR2 is SMNVEV (reference sequence). This CDR3 has 15 residues.

This clonotype was observed a few times. The J gene is TRBJ1-1, the V gene TRBV5-1; TRBD1 matches at 9 bases. The junction had 6 bases not matched to a gene; V was cut back by 4 bases and J by 5 bases. CDR1 is SGHRS, CDR2 YFSETQ, per germline. This CDR3 has 14 residues. The CDR3 loop is CASSVTGGKTEAFF. CDR3 DNA sequence: TGCGCCAGCAGCGTAACAGGGGGCAAAACTGAAGCTTTCTTT.

This clonotype was detected a few times. The V gene is TRBV5-1, the J gene TRBJ1-1; D gene uncertain. V was trimmed by 2 bases and J by 0 bases, leaving 5 bases between them. Germline assignment: CDR1 SGHRS and CDR2 YFSETQ. This CDR3 contains 13 residues. CDR3 coding DNA: TGCGCCAGCAGCTTTAAACTGAACACTGAAGCTTTCTTT. Translation gives CASSFKLNTEAFF.

The chain couples TRBV7-3 to TRBJ1-1, with D possibly TRBD1 on 5 matching bases. The CDR3 sequence is 13 residues long. Germline V gives CDR1 SGHTA, CDR2 FQGTGA. Trimming cost V 0 bases and J 8 bases, with 10 bases left between them. CDR3 protein: CASSLTADREAFF. The CDR3 DNA follows: TGTGCCAGCAGCTTAACCGCCGACAGAGAAGCTTTCTTT.

This clonotype came up many times. V gene TRBV12-3 or TRBV12-4 combines with J gene TRBJ2-3; no clear D gene. The CDR3 extends over 14 amino acids. V lost 2 bases and J lost 2, with 8 bases in between. The CDR3 sequence: CASSLYILTDTQYF. CDR3 nucleotide sequence: TGTGCCAGCAGTTTATACATACTCACAGATACGCAGTATTTT.

The table lists this clonotype with a few counts. The chain recombines TRBV14 with TRBJ2-7, with 11 bases aligning to TRBD2. The trim removed 3 bases at V and 6 bases at J, leaving 19 bases unmatched. The CDR3 has 19 amino acids. Per the germline V gene, CDR1 is SGHDN and CDR2 is FVKESK. The CDR3 nucleotides read TGTGCCAGCAGCCACGCCACGGGTCTAGCGGGAGGACTCACGGGCGAGCAGTACTTC. This codes for CASSHATGLAGGLTGEQYF.

This clonotype was counted at least ten times. V is TRBV5-1 and J is TRBJ2-1, with D unresolved. The V end lost 5 bases, the J end lost 0 bases, and 6 bases lay between the germline ends. Germline V CDR1 and CDR2: SGHRS, YFSETQ. CDR3 length: 13 residues. CDR3 coding DNA: TGCGCCAGCAGTCTGAGCTCCTACAATGAGCAGTTCTTC. Translated, it gives CASSLSSYNEQFF.

This clonotype has a count of ten or more. The chain has TRBV20-1 and TRBJ1-2; 10 nucleotides align to TRBD1. Trimming removed 3 bases from V and 4 bases from J; junction bases left unmatched: 8. Germline values: CDR1 DFQATT, CDR2 SNEGSKA (reference sequence). The CDR3 sequence is 15 residues long. CDR3 nucleotides: TGCAGTGCTAGGCCCGACAGGGGGCCGACCTATGGCTACACCTTC. It specifies CSARPDRGPTYGYTF.

This clonotype has just a few counts. The V call is TRBV6-6, the J call TRBJ1-1, with unresolved D. The germline V gene has CDR1 MNHNY and CDR2 SVGAGI (reference sequence). V gave up 0 bases and J gave up 3 bases, with 5 bases separating them. The length of the CDR3 is 13 residues. The CDR3 loop is CASSYSEDTEAFF. The CDR3 DNA reads as TGTGCCAGCAGTTACTCGGAGGACACTGAAGCTTTCTTT.

This chain connects TRBV20-1 to TRBJ1-5; TRBD1 aligns across 10 bases. Losses at the gene ends were 3 bases for V and 3 bases for J; bases not matched to a gene: 11. The CDR3 is 17 amino acids. Germline V lookup: CDR1 DFQATT, CDR2 SNEGSKA (reference sequence). Written as DNA, the CDR3 is TGCAGTGCTAGTGTGACAGGGGGCTTACGGAACAATCAGCCCCAGCATTTT. This gives the protein CSASVTGGLRNNQPQHF.

This clonotype was picked up many times. The rearrangement uses TRBV29-1 and TRBJ2-4; 10 bases are shared with TRBD1. Germline loops: CDR1 SQVTM, CDR2 ANQGSEA. The V segment lost 4 bases and the J segment 0 bases; nucleotides outside the gene matches: 12. The CDR3 length is 18 residues. CDR3 sequence: CSVVPPGTGALAKNIQYF. The CDR3 nucleotides read TGCAGCGTTGTTCCCCCCGGGACAGGGGCTTTAGCCAAAAACATTCAGTACTTC.

This clonotype was observed a handful of times. The chain has TRBV7-8 and TRBJ1-5, with D possibly TRBD1 on 6 matching bases. Germline assignment: CDR1 SGHVS and CDR2 FQNEAQ. The CDR3 contains 13 residues. Trimming removed 6 bases at V and 4 bases at J, with 10 bases between. CDR3 sequence: CASSYRENQPQHF. The CDR3 region has the DNA TGTGCCAGCAGTTACAGGGAAAATCAGCCCCAGCATTTT.

This clonotype was counted between two and nine times. The chain uses TRBV5-1 and TRBJ2-1; D is possibly TRBD1 (7 bases). The CDR3 length is 17 residues. V was pared by 4 bases and J by 3 bases, with 20 bases between. The germline V gene has CDR1 SGHRS and CDR2 YFSETQ. CDR3 DNA sequence: TGCGCCAGCAGCCCCATCCCGCGGGACAGAGGCTACAATGAGCAGTTCTTC. It is translated as CASSPIPRDRGYNEQFF.

The chain recombines TRBV20-1 with TRBJ2-7; possibly TRBD2 for D (6 bases). Germline CDR1 reads DFQATT; CDR2 reads SNEGSKA (reference sequence). The CDR3 covers 14 residues. V shed 4 bases and J shed 0 bases, with 13 bases lying between them. DNA for the CDR3: TGCAGTGCTAACGCGGGGTGGAGCTCCTACGAGCAGTACTTC. Translation: CSANAGWSSYEQYF.

The V and J genes are TRBV5-6 and TRBJ2-1; D is unresolved. The CDR3 covers 13 residues. V was pared by 0 bases and J by 8 bases, with 9 bases between. Germline V lookup: CDR1 SGHDT, CDR2 YYEEEE. The CDR3: CASSLGSGDEQFF. Here the CDR3 DNA reads TGTGCCAGCAGCTTGGGATCTGGCGATGAGCAGTTCTTC. Using reference TRBV5-6 and TRBJ2-1 for the parts outside the CDR3, the full variable domain is DAGVTQSPTHLIKTRGQQVTLRCSPKSGHDTVSWYQQALGQGPQFIFQYYEEEERQRGNFPDRFSGHQFPNYSSELNVNALLLGDSALYLCASSLGSGDEQFFGPGTRLTVL.

In its sample, this clonotype was seen a few times. The chain recombines TRBV20-1 with TRBJ2-1; no clear D gene. The germline V and J ends were trimmed by 6 bases and 6 bases, with 9 bases remaining between them. CDR1 DFQATT and CDR2 SNEGSKA come from the germline V gene (reference sequence). The length of the CDR3 is 11 residues. The CDR3 loop is CSAQTSNEQFF. The CDR3 region has the DNA TGCAGTGCCCAGACCAGCAATGAGCAGTTCTTC.